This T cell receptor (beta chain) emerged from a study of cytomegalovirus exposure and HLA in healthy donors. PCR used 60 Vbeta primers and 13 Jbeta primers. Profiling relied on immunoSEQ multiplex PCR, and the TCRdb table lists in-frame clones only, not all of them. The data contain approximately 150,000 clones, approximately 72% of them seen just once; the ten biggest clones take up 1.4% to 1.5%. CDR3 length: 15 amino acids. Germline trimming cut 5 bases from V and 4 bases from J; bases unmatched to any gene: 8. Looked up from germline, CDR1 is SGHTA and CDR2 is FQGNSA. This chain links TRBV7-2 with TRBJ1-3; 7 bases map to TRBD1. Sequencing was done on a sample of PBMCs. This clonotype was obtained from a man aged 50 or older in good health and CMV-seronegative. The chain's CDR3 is CASSPRTGWGNTIYF. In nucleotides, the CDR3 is TGTGCCAGCAGCCCCCGGACAGGATGGGGAAACACCATATATTTT. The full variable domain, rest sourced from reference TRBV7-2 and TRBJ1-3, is GAGVSQSPSNKVTEKGKDVELRCDPISGHTALYWYRQSLGQGLEFLIYFQGNSAPDKSGLPSDRFSAERTGGSVSTLTIQRTQQEDSAVYLCASSPRTGWGNTIYFGEGSWLTVV.